The clone carrying this T cell receptor (beta chain) was picked up a small number of times. This record belongs to a study of shared clonotypes between healthy human individuals. In the naive CD8 group, cells lacked CD45RO and were positively selected for CCR7, so terminally differentiated effector memory CD45RA+ cells were left out. The protocol was immunoSEQ multiplex PCR, while the TCRdb copy is restricted to in-frame clones and leaves out a portion. This sample has about 2.1 million clones; roughly 93% occur once, and the top ten carry 1.5% to 2%. Trimming took 5 bases from V and 6 from J; bases not matched to a gene: 7. From germline, CDR1 is SEHNR and CDR2 FQNEAQ (reference sequence). The CDR3 is made up of 14 amino acids.

This chain connects TRBV7-9 to TRBJ1-2; 9 bases fit TRBD1. The receptor's source is a young man in good health. Some clones in this sample may be carry-over from other donors' samples. Input material: naive CD8+ T cells from PBMCs. CDR3 DNA: TGTGCCAGCAGCGCCGCCGGGACAGGGAATGGCTACACCTTC. It translates to CASSAAGTGNGYTF.